Below, 23 T cell receptor beta chains from the same sample are listed, as sequenced in a study of OX40 agonist ivuxolimab in advanced cancers. Clones were sequenced by immunoSEQ multiplex PCR, and TCRdb holds only the in-frame ones, with some missing. The sample has about 57,000 clones, about 93% seen once. The starting material was CD4+ or CD8+ T cells sorted from blood, obtained in a trial of the OX40 agonist ivuxolimab. These receptors all come from an adult with an advanced solid tumor such as melanoma, head and neck, liver or kidney cancer.

A word on this clone: The junction differs from germline at one of its ends, possibly a read error. The rearrangement links TRBV5-1 to TRBJ2-7; D remains unclear. In germline, CDR1 is SGHRS, CDR2 YFSETQ. This CDR3 spans 14 amino acids. The CDR3 coding sequence is TGCGCCAGCAGTTTGGGAAGACTGACCTACGAGCAGTACTTC. Translating gives CASSLGRLTYEQYF.

The V call is TRBV30, the J call TRBJ2-2, with D unresolved. This CDR3 contains 12 residues. Trimming left V 8 bases short and J 2 bases short, with 9 bases between. Per germline, CDR1 GTSNPN and CDR2 SVGIG (reference sequence). The CDR3, as DNA: TGTGCCGGCCCTATAAACACCGGGGAGCTGTTTTTT. Protein sequence: CAGPINTGELFF.

The chain has TRBV29-1 and TRBJ1-4; 7 bases agree with TRBD1. Germline CDR1 is SQVTM and CDR2 is ANQGSEA. The CDR3 loop spans 15 amino acids. V lost 1 base, J lost 6 bases, and 8 bases stayed unmatched. CDR3 region: CSVEGGTGADEKLFF. The DNA for the CDR3 is TGCAGCGTTGAAGGGGGAACAGGGGCCGATGAAAAACTGTTTTTT.

This clone came up once. This chain links TRBV28 with TRBJ1-4, with D uncertain. V was pared by 3 bases and J by 1 base, with 9 bases between. The CDR3 runs to 15 residues. Germline CDR1 MDHEN, CDR2 SYDVKM. The CDR3 DNA reads as TGTGCCAGCAGTTTGTTGGCTGGAACTAATGAAAAACTGTTTTTT. Residues: CASSLLAGTNEKLFF.

This clone was picked up one time. The J gene is TRBJ2-1, the V gene TRBV7-9; perhaps TRBD2 as D (5 bases). V dropped 2 bases and J dropped 7 bases, with 18 bases sitting between them. Germline V gives CDR1 SEHNR, CDR2 FQNEAQ (reference sequence). The CDR3 length is 16 residues. The CDR3 loop reads CASSLPHGLADNEQFF. The CDR3 nucleotides read TGTGCCAGCAGCTTACCCCACGGCCTAGCAGATAATGAGCAGTTCTTC.

The genes are TRBV7-9 and TRBJ2-7; D tentatively fits TRBD1 or TRBD2 (5 bases each). The germline gives CDR1 SEHNR, CDR2 FQNEAQ (reference sequence). CDR3 length: 14 residues. V dropped 0 bases and J dropped 5 bases, with 11 bases sitting between them. CDR3 protein: CASSLAGGRDEQYF. DNA of the CDR3: TGTGCCAGCAGCTTAGCTGGGGGAAGGGACGAGCAGTACTTC.

The rearrangement joins TRBV30 to TRBJ2-7; maybe TRBD2 (6 bases). V was pared by 1 base and J by 4 bases, with 8 bases between. Germline lookup yields CDR1 GTSNPN and CDR2 SVGIG (reference sequence). CDR3 length: 12 residues. The DNA of the CDR3 is TGTGCCTGGAGTGCTCTAGCGTACGAGCAGTACTTC. It translates to CAWSALAYEQYF.

This clone was seen only once. This chain uses TRBV27 with TRBJ1-5, with D perhaps TRBD1 (6 bases). Germline assignment: CDR1 MNHEY and CDR2 SMNVEV (reference sequence). Trimming took off 3 bases at V and 6 bases at J, with 12 bases between the two ends. This CDR3 has 14 residues. In nucleotides, the CDR3 is TGTGCCAGCAGTTTTTTAGGGGGTACTCAGCCCCAGCATTTT. This sequence encodes CASSFLGGTQPQHF.

The genes are TRBV4-1 and TRBJ2-7; D is uncertain. The CDR3 has 12 residues. V was cut by 3 bases and J by 0 bases, with 3 bases left in between. Per germline, CDR1 MGHRA and CDR2 YSYEKL. CDR3 loop: CASSQSSYEQYF. In nucleotides, the CDR3 is TGCGCCAGCAGCCAGAGCTCCTACGAGCAGTACTTC.

The chain employs TRBV13 and TRBJ2-1; 11 nucleotides align to TRBD2. Germline CDR1 and CDR2: PRHDT and FYEKMQ (reference sequence). V dropped 4 bases and J dropped 4; count of bases not matched to a gene: 3. The CDR3 is 15 amino acids. This CDR3 reads CASSSGTSGYNEQFF. CDR3 nucleotide sequence: TGTGCCAGCAGCTCCGGGACTAGCGGTTACAATGAGCAGTTCTTC.

The V and J genes are TRBV27 and TRBJ2-3; 9 nucleotides match TRBD2. This CDR3 comprises 15 residues. With V trimmed by 5 bases and J by 5 bases, 8 bases remained unmatched. Germline loops: CDR1 MNHEY, CDR2 SMNVEV (reference sequence). The CDR3 region has the DNA TGTGCCAGCAGTCCGATAGCGGGAGAAGGAGATACGCAGTATTTT. It encodes CASSPIAGEGDTQYF.

The chain has TRBV7-9 and TRBJ1-5, with 7 bases that match TRBD1. The germline CDR1 and CDR2 sequences are SEHNR and FQNEAQ (reference sequence). V dropped 5 bases and J dropped 1; count of bases not matched to a gene: 8. The CDR3 extends over 16 amino acids. CDR3 residues: CASSDYSTGSNQPQHF. The CDR3 bases are TGTGCCAGCAGCGACTACTCGACAGGGAGCAATCAGCCCCAGCATTTT.

The J gene is TRBJ2-2, the V gene TRBV9; 9 positions match TRBD2. This CDR3 has 16 amino acids. The V gene's germline CDR1 is SGDLS and CDR2 YYNGEE. Trimming at V came to 2 bases and at J to 6 bases, leaving 8 bases not matched to a gene. Written as DNA, the CDR3 is TGTGCCAGCAGCGTTGCTTCTAGCGGGATATCCGGGGAGCTGTTTTTT. Translation gives CASSVASSGISGELFF. The complete variable domain, with remaining parts taken from reference TRBV9 and TRBJ2-2, reads DSGVTQTPKHLITATGQRVTLRCSPRSGDLSVYWYQQSLDQGLQFLIQYYNGEERAKGNILERFSAQQFPDLHSELNLSSLELGDSALYFCASSVASSGISGELFFGEGSRLTVL.

This clone is large within its sample. The chain combines TRBV19 with TRBJ1-2; TRBD1 matches 11 bases. The germline V gene encodes CDR1 LNHDA and CDR2 SQIVND (reference sequence). The CDR3 contains 15 residues. V lost 4 bases, J lost 3 bases, and 4 bases stayed unmatched. For the CDR3, the DNA is TGTGCCAGTAGTACGCCGGGACAGGGGGACTATGGCTACACCTTC. Its translation is CASSTPGQGDYGYTF.

This chain uses TRBV19 with TRBJ2-7; tentatively, D is TRBD1 (5 bases). CDR3 size: 16 residues. The V gene lost 4 bases and the J gene lost 5 bases, with 21 bases spanning the gap. The germline V gene encodes CDR1 LNHDA and CDR2 SQIVND (reference sequence). CDR3 in amino acids: CASSRASTGSYDEQYF. In nucleotides, the CDR3 is TGTGCCAGTAGTAGGGCTTCCACAGGATCTTACGACGAGCAGTACTTC.

The chain carries TRBV16 and TRBJ2-2; D is possibly TRBD1 (5 bases). The CDR3 spans 16 residues. Between the trimmed V and J ends, which lost 3 bases and 1 base, there was a span of 12 bases. Looked up from germline, CDR1 is KGHSY and CDR2 is FQNENV. This CDR3 is CASSHWNGQNTGELFF. CDR3 DNA: TGTGCCAGCAGCCATTGGAACGGACAGAACACCGGGGAGCTGTTTTTT.

The chain carries TRBV6-5 and TRBJ1-5; D is unclear. This CDR3 comprises 15 residues. In germline, CDR1 is MNHEY, CDR2 SVGAGI. Between the trimmed V and J ends, which lost 10 bases and 0 bases, there was a span of 16 bases. This chain's CDR3 is CATKEGHFSNQPQHF. CDR3 nucleotide sequence: TGTGCCACTAAGGAGGGCCATTTTAGCAATCAGCCCCAGCATTTT.

The CDR3 loop is CASSQDRFNEKLFF. CDR3 sequence (DNA): TGCGCCAGCAGCCAAGACAGGTTTAATGAAAAACTGTTTTTT. The chain links TRBV4-3 to TRBJ1-4, with D unresolved. Germline V gene sequence: CDR1 LGHNA, CDR2 YSLEER. The V gene lost 0 bases and the J gene lost 4 bases, with 6 bases spanning the gap. The CDR3 is made up of 14 amino acids.

The V and J genes are TRBV30 and TRBJ1-4; the D is unclear. The CDR3 runs to 10 residues. CDR1 and CDR2 (germline): GTSNPN, SVGIG (reference sequence). Trimming stripped 6 bases from V and 8 bases from J, with 7 bases between. The CDR3 nucleotides read TGTGCCTGTATGGTCGAAAAACTGTTTTTT. As protein: CACMVEKLFF.

This chain uses TRBV5-1 with TRBJ2-1, with D uncertain. V gave up 4 bases and J gave up 0 bases, with 8 bases separating them. The CDR3 contains 14 residues. From germline, CDR1 is SGHRS and CDR2 YFSETQ. CDR3 in DNA: TGCGCCAGCAGCCCGGTGGGCTCCTACAATGAGCAGTTCTTC. Its protein is CASSPVGSYNEQFF.

The chain joins TRBV13 to TRBJ2-7, with 9 bases aligning to TRBD1. The V segment lost 5 bases and the J segment 5 bases; nucleotides outside the gene matches: 4. The CDR3 extends over 13 amino acids. Looked up from germline, CDR1 is PRHDT and CDR2 is FYEKMQ (reference sequence). The CDR3 region is CASSPDRGDEQYF. The CDR3, as DNA: TGTGCCAGCAGCCCCGACAGGGGGGACGAGCAGTACTTC.

This chain connects TRBV20-1 to TRBJ1-2; possibly TRBD1 for D (5 bases). CDR3 length: 11 amino acids. The germline V gene has CDR1 DFQATT and CDR2 SNEGSKA (reference sequence). V was clipped by 5 bases and J by 4 bases, with 8 bases between them. CDR3 residues: CSAEGTYGYTF. The CDR3 bases are TGCAGTGCTGAGGGGACCTATGGCTACACCTTC.

The chain recombines TRBV5-5 with TRBJ2-3; no clear D gene. Deletions cut 4 bases from V and 0 bases from J, with 12 bases between. CDR3 length: 15 residues. Germline CDR1 and CDR2: SGHKS and YYEKEE (reference sequence). CDR3 nucleotides: TGTGCCAGCAGCCTCGGGCACGCAAGCACAGATACGCAGTATTTT. It is translated as CASSLGHASTDTQYF.